The next 18 T cell receptor beta chains were all read from a single sample in a study of T cell responses to AZD1222 COVID-19 vaccine. The table came from immunoSEQ multiplex PCR; TCRdb's copy has only in-frame clones and leaves some out. The sample records under 200,000 clones, approximately 91% being singletons. The sample was peripheral blood, taken on day 0 of AZD1222 vaccination. The receptors derive from an adult in good health.

CDR3 region: CATSDAWAEGNQPQHF. CDR3 DNA sequence: TGTGCCACCAGTGATGCCTGGGCCGAAGGCAATCAGCCCCAGCATTTT. V is TRBV24-1 and J is TRBJ1-5; unclear D gene. The CDR3 totals 16 residues. V was clipped by 3 bases and J by 2 bases, with 13 bases between them. Germline CDR1 KGHDR, CDR2 SFDVKD.

This clone has just one count. The rearrangement uses TRBV6-4 and TRBJ1-2; D call uncertain. Trimming pared 0 bases from V and 8 bases from J, leaving 16 bases between. CDR1 and CDR2 from the germline V gene are MRHNA and SNTAGT. The CDR3 loop spans 15 amino acids. CDR3 sequence reads: CASSDSSLGRAGYTF. The CDR3 DNA reads TGTGCCAGCAGTGACTCGAGTCTAGGGCGCGCGGGCTACACCTTC.

This clone was picked up a small number of times. This specimen includes other DNA sequences encoding the same CDR3. The chain carries TRBV7-2 and TRBJ1-6; D perhaps matches TRBD1 (5 bases). Trimming cost V 3 bases and J 4 bases, with 7 bases left between them. The CDR3 spans 14 residues. Per germline, CDR1 SGHTA and CDR2 FQGNSA. The CDR3: CASSLGPYNSPLHF. The CDR3 coding sequence is TGTGCCAGCAGCTTGGGACCTTATAATTCACCCCTCCACTTT.

The rearrangement joins TRBV9 to TRBJ1-1; the match to TRBD1 covers 9 bases. Trimming removed 4 bases from V and 1 base from J; junction bases left unmatched: 5. The CDR3 consists of 15 residues. Germline CDR1 SGDLS, CDR2 YYNGEE. This chain's CDR3 is CASSPGTGPNTEAFF. The CDR3 nucleotides are TGTGCCAGCAGCCCCGGGACAGGGCCGAACACTGAAGCTTTCTTT.

V is TRBV4-2 and J is TRBJ2-2, with a possible D match to TRBD1 (6 bases). Trimming cost V 6 bases and J 1 base, with 15 bases left between them. CDR1 and CDR2 from the germline V gene are LGHNA and YNFKEQ. The CDR3 covers 16 residues. The DNA of the CDR3 is TGTGCCAGCAGACCGCTTCAGGGGCGGAACACCGGGGAGCTGTTTTTT. It specifies CASRPLQGRNTGELFF.

The chain uses TRBV18 and TRBJ1-2; no reliable D call. This CDR3 comprises 19 residues. V lost 1 base, J lost 1 base, and 22 bases lay in between. The germline V gene has CDR1 KGHSH and CDR2 LQKENI. The CDR3 reads CASSPLIRTAAQNNYGYTF. The CDR3 nucleotides read TGTGCCAGCTCACCACTGATCAGAACCGCGGCTCAGAATAACTATGGCTACACCTTC.

The rearrangement joins TRBV2 to TRBJ2-4; D gene uncertain. Trimming left V 3 bases short and J 3 bases short, with 18 bases between. CDR3 length: 17 amino acids. CDR1 is SNHLY, CDR2 FYNNEI, per germline. The DNA for the CDR3 is TGTGCCAGCAGTGATACCTCGCCCTCCTTGGGCAAAAACATTCAGTACTTC. It specifies CASSDTSPSLGKNIQYF.

The chain is built from TRBV6-2 or TRBV6-3 and TRBJ2-1; D unclear. V lost 6 bases and J 6 bases, leaving 9 bases between the germline ends. Germline-derived CDR1 and CDR2 are MNHEY and SVGEGT. The CDR3 sequence is 12 residues long. The CDR3 here is CASSPTSNEQFF. For the CDR3, the DNA is TGTGCCAGCAGCCCCACTTCCAATGAGCAGTTCTTC.

The chain links TRBV6-2 or TRBV6-3 to TRBJ2-7; TRBD2 matches 11 bases. The CDR3 totals 15 residues. Germline V gene data show CDR1 as MNHEY and CDR2 as SVGEGT. V was clipped by 0 bases and J by 5 bases; unmatched bases: 3. This CDR3 reads CASSYSRLAGNEQYF. In DNA, the CDR3 is TGTGCCAGCAGTTACTCGAGACTAGCGGGAAACGAGCAGTACTTC.

The V gene is TRBV5-5, the J gene TRBJ1-3; 9 bases line up with TRBD1. After removal of 1 base from V and 0 bases from J, the junction contained 5 bases not matched to a gene. CDR1 is SGHKS and CDR2 is YYEKEE in the germline V gene (reference sequence). CDR3 length equals 17 residues. The CDR3 DNA follows: TGTGCCAGCAGCTTGACCCCGGGACAGGGCTCTGGAAACACCATATATTTT. Amino acids: CASSLTPGQGSGNTIYF.

The V and J genes are TRBV7-6 and TRBJ1-5; D gene ambiguous. V was cut by 5 bases and J by 0 bases, with 8 bases left in between. Germline V CDR1 and CDR2: SGHVS, FNYEAQ. The CDR3 has 14 amino acids. DNA of the CDR3: TGTGCCAGCAGCCGGACGGATAGCAATCAGCCCCAGCATTTT. This codes for CASSRTDSNQPQHF.

The chain joins TRBV19 to TRBJ2-3; tentatively, D is TRBD2 (5 bases). Per germline, CDR1 LNHDA and CDR2 SQIVND (reference sequence). CDR3 length: 14 residues. V lost 5 bases and J 3 bases, leaving 12 bases between the germline ends. CDR3 sequence (DNA): TGTGCCAGTAGTTCGACGGGCGGGACAGATACGCAGTATTTT. This encodes CASSSTGGTDTQYF.

The J gene is TRBJ1-4, the V gene TRBV28, with D possibly being TRBD1 (6 bases). The CDR3 covers 13 residues. Germline CDR1 is MDHEN and CDR2 is SYDVKM. V lost 6 bases to trimming and J lost 8 bases, with 13 bases between them. CDR3 loop: CASREQGSEKLFF. The CDR3 DNA reads TGTGCCAGCAGGGAACAGGGAAGCGAAAAACTGTTTTTT.

The chain links TRBV5-6 to TRBJ2-1, with TRBD2 identical over 7 bases. With 0 bases clipped from V and 4 bases from J, the junction kept 4 bases outside the gene matches. This CDR3 has 15 residues. Per germline, CDR1 SGHDT and CDR2 YYEEEE. The CDR3 DNA sequence: TGTGCCAGCAGCTTGGGGCTAGCGGAGTACAATGAGCAGTTCTTC. This sequence encodes CASSLGLAEYNEQFF.

The DNA of the CDR3 is TGTGCCAGCAGCTTAACCGGGTCCGGGGAGCTGTTTTTT. Amino acids: CASSLTGSGELFF. The chain recombines TRBV7-3 with TRBJ2-2; no clear D gene. V was trimmed by 0 bases and J by 6 bases, leaving 5 bases between them. This CDR3 is 13 amino acids long. Per the germline V gene, CDR1 is SGHTA and CDR2 is FQGTGA.

The rearrangement links TRBV7-2 to TRBJ2-7; perhaps D is TRBD1 or TRBD2 (5 bases each). Germline loops: CDR1 SGHTA, CDR2 FQGNSA. The CDR3 is 13 residues long. V lost 4 bases, J lost 4 bases, and 11 bases lay in between. The CDR3 DNA reads TGTGCCAGCAGCTCACAGGAGGCGTACGAGCAGTACTTC. Protein product: CASSSQEAYEQYF.

The chain is built from TRBV11-1 and TRBJ2-2, with D uncertain. V was pared by 0 bases and J by 0 bases, with 5 bases between. CDR1 and CDR2 (germline): SGHAT, FQDESV (reference sequence). This CDR3 comprises 15 residues. The CDR3 is CASSLATPNTGELFF. The CDR3 DNA sequence: TGTGCCAGCAGCTTAGCGACACCGAACACCGGGGAGCTGTTTTTT.

The chain recombines TRBV7-2 with TRBJ2-7; 8 bases match TRBD2. Germline V gives CDR1 SGHTA, CDR2 FQGNSA. This CDR3 contains 14 residues. V dropped 5 bases and J dropped 4; count of bases not matched to a gene: 7. CDR3 sequence (DNA): TGTGCCAGCAGCGCCCTTAGCGGGAATTACGAGCAGTACTTC. It translates to CASSALSGNYEQYF.